The 32 T cell receptor beta chains below all came from one sample that was sequenced in a study of spatial heterogeneity in lung cancer. TCRdb passed the 5' RACE reads through MiXCR, listing each CDR3 protein once. The repertoire holds thousands of distinct CDR3 sequences, with around 5% as singletons. No antigen has been assigned to these receptors. Study conclusions and caveats: Counts of expanded alpha and beta TCRs within tumors tracked the tumor nonsynonymous mutation count.

Described time point: sample taken at primary tumor resection. This sample comprised lung tumor tissue, obtained at surgery. The origin of the receptors is a male donor with early-stage non-small cell lung cancer.

By proportion, this clonotype is medium-sized. In DNA, the CDR3 is TGTGCCAGCAGCAGAGGCAGCTTGAACACTGAAGCTTTCTTT. This gives the protein CASSRGSLNTEAFF. The rearrangement joins TRBV4-2 to TRBJ1-1; D not certain. Germline CDR1 LGHNA, CDR2 YNFKEQ. Between the trimmed V and J ends, which lost 5 bases and 0 bases, there was a span of 10 bases. This CDR3 comprises 14 residues.

This clonotype appeared many times. This chain joins TRBV7-2 and TRBJ2-7; weak D call: TRBD2 (5 bases). Trimming removed 3 bases at V and 2 bases at J, with 8 bases between. The CDR3 contains 13 residues. Looked up from germline, CDR1 is SGHTA and CDR2 is FQGNSA. CDR3 coding DNA: TGTGCCAGCAGCTTTAGTAGCGCCTACGAGCAGTACTTC. It is translated as CASSFSSAYEQYF.

The rearrangement joins TRBV5-1 to TRBJ2-7, with 8 bases aligning to TRBD1. Germline V gene data show CDR1 as SGHRS and CDR2 as YFSETQ. This CDR3 has 12 residues. Trimming at V came to 3 bases and at J to 5 bases, leaving 1 base not matched to a gene. CDR3 nucleotides: TGCGCCAGCAGCTGGGGACAGGACGAGCAGTACTTC. It yields the protein CASSWGQDEQYF.

There are many counts of this clonotype. The J gene is TRBJ1-6, the V gene TRBV6-5; D remains ambiguous. Germline lookup yields CDR1 MNHEY and CDR2 SVGAGI. V lost 5 bases and J 6 bases, leaving 23 bases between the germline ends. There are 18 residues in the CDR3. The CDR3 bases are TGTGCCAGCAGTCGTACCCACCGGGGAGGAGGAAGTAATTCACCCCTCCACTTT. It codes for CASSRTHRGGGSNSPLHF.

The chain employs TRBV6-5 and TRBJ2-3; D not certain. The CDR3 consists of 13 residues. Trimming shortened V by 2 bases and J by 5 bases, and 8 bases separated the two germline ends. CDR1 MNHEY and CDR2 SVGAGI come from the germline V gene. Written as DNA, the CDR3 is TGTGCCAGCAGTTACCCAGAACGAGATACGCAGTATTTT. As protein: CASSYPERDTQYF.

This clonotype came up many times. The rearrangement links TRBV28 to TRBJ2-7, with D unresolved. CDR1 and CDR2 (germline): MDHEN, SYDVKM. V dropped 5 bases and J dropped 2 bases, with 13 bases sitting between them. The CDR3 loop spans 14 amino acids. CDR3 loop: CASSDIYLTYEQYF. CDR3 in DNA: TGTGCCAGCAGTGACATATATTTAACCTACGAGCAGTACTTC.

This clonotype was observed many times. This rearrangement joins TRBV7-9 to TRBJ2-3, with 9 bases aligning to TRBD1. Trimming removed 5 bases from V and 9 bases from J; junction bases left unmatched: 12. The CDR3 is 15 amino acids. Per the germline V gene, CDR1 is SEHNR and CDR2 is FQNEAQ (reference sequence). The CDR3 loop is CASSQQGASLKTQYF. The CDR3 DNA reads as TGTGCCAGCAGCCAACAGGGGGCCTCGCTCAAGACGCAGTATTTT.

This clonotype has just a few counts. V gene TRBV2 combines with J gene TRBJ2-3; the match to TRBD2 covers 10 bases. The CDR3 consists of 18 residues. After removal of 3 bases from V and 5 bases from J, the junction contained 14 bases not matched to a gene. Per the germline V gene, CDR1 is SNHLY and CDR2 is FYNNEI. DNA for the CDR3: TGTGCCAGCAGTGAGTTAGGACTTAGCGGGGGGAATGAAGATACGCAGTATTTT. Protein product: CASSELGLSGGNEDTQYF.

This clonotype was counted only a few times. The chain has TRBV4-1 and TRBJ1-4; tentative D call: TRBD1 (5 bases). V was shortened by 4 bases and J by 8 bases, with 17 bases between the two germline ends. CDR1 and CDR2 (germline): MGHRA, YSYEKL. The CDR3 covers 15 residues. Here the CDR3 DNA reads TGCGCCAGCAGCCCTCCCGCGGGACCGCGAGAAAAACTGTTTTTT. It translates to CASSPPAGPREKLFF.

The V call is TRBV3-1, the J call TRBJ2-2; 7 bases are a match to TRBD1. V dropped 3 bases and J dropped 0; count of bases not matched to a gene: 4. Germline CDR1 and CDR2: LGHDT and YNNKEL (reference sequence). CDR3 size: 16 residues. The CDR3, as DNA: TGTGCCAGCAGCCACAGTACAGGGGCGAACACCGGGGAGCTGTTTTTT. Protein sequence: CASSHSTGANTGELFF.

There are a few counts of this clonotype. The V call is TRBV20-1, the J call TRBJ2-5; D possibly corresponds to TRBD2 (6 bases). Trimming removed 6 bases from V and 8 bases from J, with 22 bases in between. There are 14 residues in the CDR3. From germline, CDR1 is DFQATT and CDR2 SNEGSKA (reference sequence). The CDR3 nucleotides are TGCAGTGCGGGGGACTTTCGCGTTAAGGGAACCCAGTACTTC. Its protein is CSAGDFRVKGTQYF.

This clonotype was counted ten times or more. The rearrangement uses TRBV6-6 and TRBJ2-3, with TRBD2 matching 8 bases. CDR3 length: 15 residues. Germline V gene sequence: CDR1 MNHNY, CDR2 SVGAGI (reference sequence). Germline trimming cut 2 bases from V and 4 bases from J; bases unmatched to any gene: 5. CDR3 coding DNA: TGTGCCAGCAGTTACGCGGGACTAGGGGCAGATACGCAGTATTTT. Translating it yields CASSYAGLGADTQYF.

By share, this clonotype counts as medium-sized (0.01 to 0.1%). CDR3 nucleotides: TGTGCCAGCAGCTCCAGCGGGGGCCCAGGGACCCAGTACTTC. This translates into CASSSSGGPGTQYF. The V gene is TRBV11-2, the J gene TRBJ2-5, with TRBD2 matching over 8 bases. V trimming: 4 bases; J trimming: 7 bases; junction bases outside the gene matches: 8. CDR3 length: 14 residues. The germline CDR1 and CDR2 sequences are SGHAT and FQNNGV.

This clonotype was observed at least ten times. The chain carries TRBV29-1 and TRBJ2-5; TRBD2 aligns across 11 bases. The CDR3 extends over 16 amino acids. The trim removed 6 bases at V and 2 bases at J, leaving 11 bases unmatched. Per germline, CDR1 SQVTM and CDR2 ANQGSEA. The chain's CDR3 is CSVPRPGLAVQETQYF. The CDR3 bases are TGCAGCGTGCCCCGACCGGGACTAGCGGTACAAGAGACCCAGTACTTC. Variable domain in full (rest from reference TRBV29-1 and TRBJ2-5): SAVISQKPSRDICQRGTSLTIQCQVDSQVTMMFWYRQQPGQSLTLIATANQGSEATYESGFVIDKFPISRPNLTFSTLTVSNMSPEDSSIYLCSVPRPGLAVQETQYFGPGTRLLVL.

This clonotype was picked up a small number of times. The gene calls are TRBV28 and TRBJ2-5; D is possibly TRBD1 (6 bases). Per the germline V gene, CDR1 is MDHEN and CDR2 is SYDVKM. Between the trimmed V and J ends, which lost 3 bases and 4 bases, there was a span of 12 bases. The CDR3 loop spans 14 amino acids. This CDR3 reads CASSFNREGETQYF. For the CDR3, the DNA is TGTGCCAGCAGTTTCAACAGGGAAGGAGAGACCCAGTACTTC.

This clonotype was observed at least ten times. This sequence joins TRBV6-1 and TRBJ1-1; 7 nucleotides line up with TRBD1. Trimming removed 8 bases from V and 0 bases from J; junction bases left unmatched: 12. The CDR3 is 16 amino acids. Per the germline V gene, CDR1 is MNHNS and CDR2 is SASEGT. In nucleotides, the CDR3 is TGTGCCAGCCCTGCGGGGAGGGGGCCTATGAACACTGAAGCTTTCTTT. Its protein is CASPAGRGPMNTEAFF.

Comment on this clonotype: The junction shows a germline mismatch at one end, possibly a read error. The gene calls are TRBV10-1 and TRBJ2-3; no clear D gene. The CDR3 is made up of 11 amino acids. Per the germline V gene, CDR1 is WNHNN and CDR2 is SYGVQD (reference sequence). The DNA for the CDR3 is TGTGCCAGCAGAGATTCACGTACGCAGTATTTT. Its protein is CASRDSRTQYF.

By frequency in the sample, this clonotype is medium-sized. This sequence joins TRBV5-4 and TRBJ1-4; possible D gene TRBD1, 5 bases. V gave up 4 bases and J gave up 6 bases, with 16 bases separating them. CDR3 size: 15 residues. Germline CDR1 SGHNT, CDR2 YYREEE (reference sequence). CDR3 sequence reads: CASSLYRQMDEKLFF. CDR3 DNA: TGTGCCAGCAGCCTTTACCGACAGATGGATGAAAAACTGTTTTTT.

This clonotype has ten or more counts. The V and J genes are TRBV5-1 and TRBJ1-6, with D unclear. The CDR3 has 14 residues. V gave up 2 bases and J gave up 7 bases, with 10 bases separating them. Germline V CDR1 and CDR2: SGHRS, YFSETQ. CDR3 sequence (DNA): TGCGCCAGCAGCTTCGGCGAAAGGAATTCACCCCTCCACTTT. Translation: CASSFGERNSPLHF. The whole variable domain, filled in from reference TRBV5-1 and TRBJ1-6, reads KAGVTQTPRYLIKTRGQQVTLSCSPISGHRSVSWYQQTPGQGLQFLFEYFSETQRNKGNFPGRFSGRQFSNSRSEMNVSTLELGDSALYLCASSFGERNSPLHFGNGTRLTVT.

This clonotype was counted at least ten times. This chain connects TRBV19 to TRBJ1-5; perhaps TRBD1 as D (6 bases). This CDR3 comprises 19 residues. Looked up from germline, CDR1 is LNHDA and CDR2 is SQIVND (reference sequence). The germline V and J ends were trimmed by 7 bases and 3 bases, with 28 bases remaining between them. The CDR3 DNA sequence: TGTGCCAGTACCGTCAACAGGGACGTCGGAGGTTTACACAATCAGCCCCAGCATTTT. This encodes CASTVNRDVGGLHNQPQHF.

This clonotype has a count of ten or more. The chain uses TRBV6-1 and TRBJ1-1, with TRBD1 as a possible D gene (5 bases). The CDR3 loop spans 12 amino acids. V gave up 5 bases and J gave up 4 bases, with 8 bases separating them. Germline V gene data show CDR1 as MNHNS and CDR2 as SASEGT. Written as DNA, the CDR3 is TGTGCCAGCAGTTGGGGACCCACTGAAGCTTTCTTT. Translating gives CASSWGPTEAFF.

CDR3 nucleotides: TGCGCCAGCAGTCGAGATCAAAGGGGGGATGAGCAGTTCTTC. It codes for CASSRDQRGDEQFF. This chain connects TRBV5-1 to TRBJ2-1; TRBD1 or TRBD2 may be the D gene (6 bases each). The V and J ends lost 5 bases and 8 bases respectively, with 17 bases between them. Germline CDR1 is SGHRS and CDR2 is YFSETQ. The CDR3 is 14 amino acids.

This clonotype was seen repeatedly, ten times or more. This chain connects TRBV9 to TRBJ2-3; D possibly corresponds to TRBD2 (6 bases). V was shortened by 0 bases and J by 5 bases, with 10 bases between the two germline ends. The CDR3 has 14 amino acids. Germline values: CDR1 SGDLS, CDR2 YYNGEE. The CDR3 sequence is CASSVGSGVDTQYF. In nucleotides, the CDR3 is TGTGCCAGCAGCGTAGGATCGGGAGTAGATACGCAGTATTTT. The whole variable domain, filled in from reference TRBV9 and TRBJ2-3, reads DSGVTQTPKHLITATGQRVTLRCSPRSGDLSVYWYQQSLDQGLQFLIQYYNGEERAKGNILERFSAQQFPDLHSELNLSSLELGDSALYFCASSVGSGVDTQYFGPGTRLTVL.

In regard to this clonotype: A much larger clone differs from this one at a single base, so this may be a read error. V usage is TRBV10-3 and J usage is TRBJ1-3; D not resolved. Germline loops: CDR1 ENHRY, CDR2 SYGVKD. The CDR3 extends over 12 amino acids. The CDR3 DNA is TGTGCCATCACCCCAGATGGAAACACCACATATTTT. As protein: CAITPDGNTTYF.

In nucleotides, the CDR3 is TGTGCCAGCAGTTACGGGGGGTTCACGCAGTATTTT. This encodes CASSYGGFTQYF. V usage is TRBV6-5 and J usage is TRBJ2-3, with D maybe TRBD2 (6 bases). The length of the CDR3 is 12 residues. Trimming removed 2 bases at V and 9 bases at J, with 9 bases between. Germline CDR1 reads MNHEY; CDR2 reads SVGAGI.

This clonotype showed up many times. This chain links TRBV7-3 with TRBJ2-2; 7 nucleotides match TRBD2. Germline values: CDR1 SGHTA, CDR2 FQGTGA. The CDR3 spans 15 residues. With V trimmed by 3 bases and J by 5 bases, 6 bases remained unmatched. The CDR3 sequence: CASSFRAGATGELFF. The DNA of the CDR3 is TGTGCCAGCAGCTTCCGGGCGGGAGCGACCGGGGAGCTGTTTTTT. The full variable domain, its missing parts supplied by reference TRBV7-3 and TRBJ2-2, is GAGVSQTPSNKVTEKGKYVELRCDPISGHTALYWYRQSLGQGPEFLIYFQGTGAADDSGLPNDRFFAVRPEGSVSTLKIQRTERGDSAVYLCASSFRAGATGELFFGEGSRLTVL.

This clonotype was recorded at least ten times. The chain uses TRBV4-1 and TRBJ2-3; perhaps D is TRBD1 or TRBD2 (6 bases each). The V end was cut by 0 bases, the J end by 1 base, with 11 bases between. CDR3 length: 16 residues. The germline CDR1 and CDR2 sequences are MGHRA and YSYEKL. As DNA, the CDR3 is TGCGCCAGCAGCCAAGATGGAAGGGGGGGCACAGATACGCAGTATTTT. Protein: CASSQDGRGGTDTQYF.

There are many counts of this clonotype. The chain combines TRBV7-9 with TRBJ2-1; 7 bases are a match to TRBD2. Germline assignment: CDR1 SEHNR and CDR2 FQNEAQ (reference sequence). Trimming at V came to 5 bases and at J to 1 base, leaving 2 bases not matched to a gene. The CDR3 has 14 amino acids. The CDR3 coding sequence is TGTGCCAGCAGCCTTAGCGGGTCCTACAATGAGCAGTTCTTC. Residues: CASSLSGSYNEQFF.

This clonotype was picked up many times. The CDR3 region has the DNA TGTGCCAGCAGCCCTAAAGATCAGCCCCAGCATTTT. It codes for CASSPKDQPQHF. The genes are TRBV12-3 or TRBV12-4 and TRBJ1-5; unclear D gene. V was pared by 6 bases and J by 5 bases, with 8 bases between. The CDR3 length is 12 residues.

This clonotype was recorded many times. J is TRBJ2-3 and V is TRBV7-9, with D possibly matching TRBD1 (5 bases). Germline V CDR1 and CDR2: SEHNR, FQNEAQ (reference sequence). The CDR3 contains 15 residues. The V gene lost 7 bases and the J gene lost 11 bases, with 25 bases spanning the gap. CDR3 sequence: CASTVSQDGKAEQYF. In DNA, the CDR3 is TGTGCCAGCACTGTTTCACAGGATGGGAAGGCGGAGCAGTATTTT.

This clonotype showed up just a few times. V and J are TRBV7-2 and TRBJ1-5, with TRBD1 matching over 9 bases. The CDR3 runs to 17 residues. CDR1 and CDR2 from the germline V gene are SGHTA and FQGNSA. V lost 5 bases to trimming and J lost 7 bases; unmatched junction nucleotides: 15. The CDR3 DNA follows: TGTGCCAGCAGCACATCCAGCGTTGGACAGGGGAGGCAGCCCCAGCATTTT. Translating gives CASSTSSVGQGRQPQHF.

In its sample, this clonotype ranks as medium-sized. The rearrangement links TRBV7-8 to TRBJ2-5, with 9 bases lining up with TRBD1. Per germline, CDR1 SGHVS and CDR2 FQNEAQ. The CDR3 consists of 14 residues. Trimming removed 2 bases from V and 5 bases from J; junction bases left unmatched: 3. The CDR3 reads CASSLFGTGETQYF. The CDR3 bases are TGTGCCAGCAGCTTATTCGGGACAGGGGAGACCCAGTACTTC.